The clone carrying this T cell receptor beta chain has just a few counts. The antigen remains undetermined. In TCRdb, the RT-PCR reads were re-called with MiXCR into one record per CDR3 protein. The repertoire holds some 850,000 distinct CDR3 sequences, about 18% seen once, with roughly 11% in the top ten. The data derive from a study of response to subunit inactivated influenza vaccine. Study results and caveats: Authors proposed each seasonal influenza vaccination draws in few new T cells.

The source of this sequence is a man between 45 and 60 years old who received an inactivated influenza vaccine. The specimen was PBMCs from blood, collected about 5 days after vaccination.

CDR3 coding DNA: TGTGCCAGCAGCTTAGGTCAAGACCCTTTCTTT. This translates into CASSLGQDPFF. The chain employs TRBV7-9 and TRBJ1-1; D remains unclear. V lost 1 base to trimming and J lost 12 bases, with 9 bases between them. Per the germline V gene, CDR1 is SEHNR and CDR2 is FQNEAQ (reference sequence). This CDR3 has 11 amino acids. Full variable domain (remainder filled in from reference TRBV7-9 and TRBJ1-1): DTGVSQNPRHKITKRGQNVTFRCDPISEHNRLYWYRQTLGQGPEFLTYFQNEAQLEKSRLLSDRFSAERPKGSFSTLEIQRTEQGDSAMYLCASSLGQDPFFGQGTRLTVV.